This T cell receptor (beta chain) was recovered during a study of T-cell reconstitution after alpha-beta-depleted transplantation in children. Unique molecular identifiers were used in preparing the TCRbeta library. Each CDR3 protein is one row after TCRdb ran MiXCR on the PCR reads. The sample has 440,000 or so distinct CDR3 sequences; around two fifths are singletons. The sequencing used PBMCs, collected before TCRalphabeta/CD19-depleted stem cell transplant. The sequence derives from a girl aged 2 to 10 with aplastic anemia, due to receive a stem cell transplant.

CDR3 DNA sequence: TGCAGCGCGGGAGAGGGTACAGATACGCAGTATTTT. Residues: CSAGEGTDTQYF. The chain has TRBV20-1 and TRBJ2-3; 7 positions match TRBD2. Germline-derived CDR1 and CDR2 are DFQATT and SNEGSKA (reference sequence). The CDR3 loop spans 12 amino acids.